The TCR beta chain described here comes from a study of blood T cell repertoires in COVID-19. Looking at the study overall: Both acute and convalescent COVID-19 samples were obtained from the United States, Italy and Spain. The analysed material was cDNA or gDNA that came from T cells, B-cell-depleted T cells, or PBMCs.

Cohort allocation depended upon clinical history that participants reported. In the study's own analysis: How many nucleated cells were present was estimated from reference gene primer amplification. Sequenced by immunoSEQ multiplex PCR; TCRdb stores in-frame clones only, minus some. V, J and clone size were drawn from that table, and D and trimming were deduced from the DNA. Of 150,000 to 200,000 clones listed, around 80% are singletons. Specimen: PBMCs or T cells enriched from blood (not recorded which). This TCR was recovered from a man in his sixties who had been exposed to COVID-19.

The CDR3 protein is CASSPRQAAYEQYF. CDR3 DNA: TGTGCCAGCTCACCGAGACAGGCCGCCTACGAGCAGTACTTC. The chain has TRBV18 and TRBJ2-7; TRBD1 might be the D (6 bases). Germline V gene data show CDR1 as KGHSH and CDR2 as LQKENI. This CDR3 comprises 14 residues. V lost 3 bases and J lost 2, with 11 bases in between. Looking up the rest from reference TRBV18 and TRBJ2-7 gives the full variable domain: NAGVMQNPRHLVRRRGQEARLRCSPMKGHSHVYWYRQLPEEGLKFMVYLQKENIIDESGMPKERFSAEFPKEGPSILRIQQVVRGDSAAYFCASSPRQAAYEQYFGPGTRLTVT.